The 17 T cell receptor beta chains presented below share a single source sample, sequenced in a study of cytomegalovirus exposure and HLA in healthy donors (dated by TCRdb to about 2017). The library was made by the immunoSEQ multiplex PCR assay. The table comes from immuneACCESS by way of TCRdb, which keeps in-frame sequences with V and J called. Part of the clones is missing from these tables; in studies checked, under half for an unresolved V gene and the rest for unknown reasons. A total of 150,000 to 200,000 clones appear in this sample, roughly 86% of them only once. Jointly, the top ten make up about 1.6% of the sample. The source material was PBMCs. The receptors come from a woman aged 18-29 years in good health and CMV-seronegative.

Comment on this clone: Other DNA variants within this sample encode the same CDR3. The gene calls are TRBV14 and TRBJ2-7; D may be TRBD2 (5 bases). Trimming cost V 1 base and J 13 bases, with 17 bases left between them. This CDR3 region has 13 residues. Germline-derived CDR1 and CDR2 are SGHDN and FVKESK. The chain's CDR3 is CASSQGRTQPSYF. For the CDR3, the DNA is TGTGCCAGCAGCCAAGGAAGGACTCAGCCCTCCTACTTC.

The V and J genes are TRBV27 and TRBJ1-1, with 9 bases lining up with TRBD1. V lost 6 bases and J lost 4; bases outside the gene matches: 6. The CDR3 totals 14 residues. CDR1 and CDR2 from the germline V gene are MNHEY and SMNVEV (reference sequence). CDR3 coding DNA: TGTGCCAGCAGAGCAGACAGGGGGTCCACTGAAGCTTTCTTT. Protein product: CASRADRGSTEAFF.

The chain has TRBV6-5 and TRBJ2-5, with 7 nucleotides matching TRBD1. This CDR3 has 14 residues. V lost 7 bases, J lost 5 bases, and 10 bases stayed unmatched. CDR1 is MNHEY, CDR2 SVGAGI, per germline. Here the CDR3 reads CASKRQGGQETQYF. The CDR3 DNA is TGTGCCAGCAAAAGACAGGGCGGACAGGAGACCCAGTACTTC.

The chain couples TRBV7-8 to TRBJ1-1; possible D gene TRBD1, 6 bases. V lost 5 bases and J lost 8, with 9 bases in between. The CDR3 is made up of 11 amino acids. The V gene's germline CDR1 is SGHVS and CDR2 FQNEAQ. The CDR3 loop is CASSQGQEAFF. CDR3 nucleotide sequence: TGTGCCAGCAGCCAAGGACAGGAAGCTTTCTTT.

This clone was counted a single time. The J gene is TRBJ2-1, the V gene TRBV12-5; 9 bases align to TRBD1. The germline V gene has CDR1 LGHNT and CDR2 FRNRAP. V lost 1 base, J lost 9 bases, and 1 base stayed unmatched. This CDR3 is 13 amino acids long. The CDR3 DNA reads TGTGCTAGTGGTTTGGGGGACAGGGTTGAGCAGTTCTTC. This codes for CASGLGDRVEQFF.

The chain is built from TRBV9 and TRBJ2-3, with 7 bases fitting TRBD1. CDR3 length: 15 amino acids. Germline lookup yields CDR1 SGDLS and CDR2 YYNGEE. Unmatched junction bases numbered 10, after V lost 3 bases and J lost 6 bases. CDR3 region: CASSDRGIGADTQYF. The CDR3 DNA reads TGTGCCAGCAGCGACAGGGGAATTGGGGCCGATACGCAGTATTTT.

The chain recombines TRBV5-1 with TRBJ2-3, with D uncertain. With 0 bases removed from V and 0 bases from J, the gap between germline ends came to 11 bases. Germline V gene sequence: CDR1 SGHRS, CDR2 YFSETQ. The CDR3 runs to 16 residues. CDR3 DNA: TGCGCCAGCAGCTTGGGGCGGTTTGCTAGCACAGATACGCAGTATTTT. This codes for CASSLGRFASTDTQYF.

This clone has only a few counts. The chain employs TRBV23-1 and TRBJ2-1; no clear D gene. TRBV23-1 is identified as an open reading frame with a role that is uncertain. The V end lost 2 bases, the J end lost 8 bases, and 10 bases lay between the germline ends. The CDR3 contains 13 residues. CDR3 nucleotide sequence: TGCGCCAGCAGTCAACCGGGTCCGGATGAGCAGTTCTTC. It codes for CASSQPGPDEQFF.

Concerning this clone: Other DNA sequences of this sample code for an identical CDR3. This sequence joins TRBV5-4 and TRBJ2-1; TRBD2 agrees at 7 bases. The V segment lost 2 bases and the J segment 0 bases; nucleotides outside the gene matches: 2. Germline V gives CDR1 SGHNT, CDR2 YYREEE (reference sequence). The CDR3 has 15 residues. CDR3 sequence: CASSFPSGSYNEQFF. The CDR3 DNA sequence: TGTGCCAGCAGCTTCCCTAGCGGCTCCTACAATGAGCAGTTCTTC.

The chain is built from TRBV4-1 and TRBJ1-2; no clear D gene. Trimming removed 0 bases from V and 4 bases from J, with 12 bases in between. Per the germline V gene, CDR1 is MGHRA and CDR2 is YSYEKL. The CDR3 totals 15 residues. CDR3 loop: CASSQDGWAVYGYTF. The CDR3 coding sequence is TGCGCCAGCAGCCAAGATGGGTGGGCCGTCTATGGCTACACCTTC.

This clone has only a few counts. The chain links TRBV29-1 to TRBJ2-7; the D gene is possibly TRBD1 (10 bases). V lost 6 bases and J 3 bases, leaving 18 bases between the germline ends. This CDR3 is built from 14 residues. Germline V gene sequence: CDR1 SQVTM, CDR2 ANQGSEA. As DNA, the CDR3 is TGCAGCGTAGCGGGGGGACAGGGGTACTACGAGCAGTACTTC. Protein: CSVAGGQGYYEQYF.

The genes are TRBV6-5 and TRBJ2-1; a weak D match, TRBD1 (6 bases). Trimming stripped 6 bases from V and 5 bases from J, with 17 bases between. CDR1 MNHEY and CDR2 SVGAGI come from the germline V gene. The CDR3 has 15 residues. CDR3 sequence (DNA): TGTGCCAGCAGACGGCCACAGGGTAGGAACAATGAGCAGTTCTTC. Translation: CASRRPQGRNNEQFF.

The chain combines TRBV5-1 with TRBJ2-7, with D possibly TRBD2 on 6 matching bases. The V end was cut by 4 bases, the J end by 3 bases, with 11 bases between. The CDR3 sequence is 13 residues long. Per the germline V gene, CDR1 is SGHRS and CDR2 is YFSETQ. The CDR3 loop is CASSQEAGYEQYF. The CDR3 DNA follows: TGCGCCAGCAGCCAAGAAGCGGGCTACGAGCAGTACTTC. Supplemented by reference TRBV5-1 and TRBJ2-7, the full variable domain reads KAGVTQTPRYLIKTRGQQVTLSCSPISGHRSVSWYQQTPGQGLQFLFEYFSETQRNKGNFPGRFSGRQFSNSRSEMNVSTLELGDSALYLCASSQEAGYEQYFGPGTRLTVT.

This clone was found a few times. This rearrangement joins TRBV19 to TRBJ1-6, with 11 bases identical to TRBD1. Losses at the gene ends were 4 bases for V and 7 bases for J; bases not matched to a gene: 6. This CDR3 region has 16 residues. CDR1 is LNHDA and CDR2 is SQIVND in the germline V gene (reference sequence). The CDR3 region has the DNA TGTGCCAGTAGTAAAGGGACAGGGGGTGGAAATTCACCCCTCCACTTT. Amino acid sequence: CASSKGTGGGNSPLHF.

The gene calls are TRBV25-1 and TRBJ1-2; TRBD1 might be the D (5 bases). CDR3 size: 15 residues. The germline V gene has CDR1 MGHDK and CDR2 SYGVNS. The germline V and J ends were trimmed by 8 bases and 5 bases, with 21 bases remaining between them. The CDR3 loop is CASVGGDSYYYGYTF. Written as DNA, the CDR3 is TGTGCCAGCGTGGGGGGTGATTCTTATTATTATGGCTACACCTTC.

The chain recombines TRBV19 with TRBJ1-2; D is ambiguous. This CDR3 is 15 amino acids long. V lost 5 bases to trimming and J lost 6 bases, with 19 bases between them. Germline CDR1 reads LNHDA; CDR2 reads SQIVND (reference sequence). Here the CDR3 reads CASSGYGSDPNGYTF. The DNA of the CDR3 is TGTGCCAGTAGTGGCTATGGCAGCGATCCAAATGGCTACACCTTC.

Comment on this clone: Other DNA sequences in this specimen translate into the identical CDR3. This chain uses TRBV9 with TRBJ2-3, with 10 bases fitting TRBD2. Per the germline V gene, CDR1 is SGDLS and CDR2 is YYNGEE. V trimming: 1 base; J trimming: 1 base; junction bases outside the gene matches: 0. This CDR3 spans 15 amino acids. The CDR3 region is CASSVLAGGTDTQYF. The CDR3 DNA is TGTGCCAGCAGCGTACTAGCGGGGGGCACAGATACGCAGTATTTT.